This TCR beta chain derives from a study of OX40 agonist ivuxolimab in advanced cancers. The assay was immunoSEQ multiplex PCR, and TCRdb's table has in-frame clones only and misses some. The table records approximately 60,000 clones, 65% to 90% of them present only once. The CDR3 contains 15 residues. V was shortened by 6 bases and J by 4 bases, with 19 bases between the two germline ends. Per the germline V gene, CDR1 is SGHTS and CDR2 is YDEGEE. Here the sequenced sample was CD4+ or CD8+ T cells sorted from blood, taken in a trial of the OX40 agonist ivuxolimab. The chain couples TRBV5-8 to TRBJ1-2; no reliable D call. The TCR comes from an adult with an advanced solid tumor such as melanoma, head and neck, liver or kidney cancer. This chain's CDR3 is CASTLGGRQLYGYTF. The CDR3 bases are TGTGCCAGCACCCTGGGCGGCCGGCAACTCTATGGCTACACCTTC.